The present entry profiles one T cell receptor beta chain with its context. The table lists this clonotype with many counts. The antigen it binds to is not known. No base-level quality is on record; no much larger clone is a single base apart. The data were taken from a study of regulatory T cells in long-lasting Graves disease (dated by TCRdb to 2020 to 2022). Turning to the overall study: Persistent Graves' disease was defined as antithyroid drug treatment for over 5 years with persistently positive TSH receptor autoantibodies. Peripheral blood TCR sequencing and RNA sequencing compared persistent Graves' disease patients with newly diagnosed Graves' disease patients. The study was registered as a clinical trial and conducted in China. A total of about 33 samples underwent TCR sequencing, from about 13 patients with persistent Graves' disease and 20 or so patients with newly diagnosed Graves' disease. Antithyroid drugs had been taken for ten to twelve years on average by persistent Graves' disease patients in the clinical cohort. General conclusions and limits of the study: Patients with persistent disease shared more public clonotypes (fewer than 3,000) than newly diagnosed patients did (about 1,000). As a limitation, the authors acknowledged that the small sample size may reduce accuracy. Peripheral blood alone was examined, since thyroid tissue, which constituted the primary lesion, could not be accessed. Sequencing and analysis were restricted to the TCR beta chain. Compared with newly diagnosed patients, persistent Graves' disease patients had lower TCR Shannon entropy and fewer highly expanded clones, which suggests clonal expansion. Preferential use of TRBV28, TRBJ1-2 and TRBJ2-5 was observed in persistent disease, whereas TRBV20-1 and TRBJ2-1 were favored in newly diagnosed disease.

The sample's time point, from its label and the paper: persistent/refractory GD, antithyroid drugs over 5 years with positive TRAb. For both TCR sequencing and RNA sequencing, RNA was extracted from PBMCs using TRIzol. Graves' disease was diagnosed according to American Thyroid Association guidelines. Patients for the study were recruited at an endocrinology department in Xi'an, China. Each patient gave 7 to 9.5 milliliters of peripheral blood, collected in an EDTA anticoagulant tube. Ficoll Paque Plus density gradient separation was used to isolate PBMCs, and no further T cell sorting was performed. An Agilent 2100 Bioanalyzer and agarose gel were used to check RNA quality, and a NanoDrop 2000 was used to measure RNA concentration. The method was multiplex PCR. The run used an Illumina HiSeq 4000. CDR3 regions were amplified by Arm-PCR with iRepertoire HTBI primers to construct TCR beta libraries. PCR products were gel purified before sequencing. The source study handled its data this way. A total of some 65 TRBV and 14 TRBJ segments were identified across samples and were used for gene usage analysis of CDR3 amino acid clonotypes. Filtered high-quality paired reads were merged into contigs using COPE and FqMerger. BLAST was used to align contigs to IMGT TRBV, TRBD and TRBJ reference genes, and CDR3 was defined according to IMGT. Clonotypes above 0.1% frequency were classified as highly expanded clones. Shannon entropy served as the measure of repertoire diversity, while the Gini coefficient captured V-J evenness. A clonotype was considered public if more than one individual shared it. In-frame beta chains were kept once TCRdb had trimmed the public reads at Q25 with fastp and called clones with MiXCR. Rows are unified per CDR3 protein, each entry keeping the most common DNA and genes. TCRdb, rather than the study authors, made the V and J calls. This sample is represented by roughly 360,000 distinct CDR3 sequences; about 23% of them were singletons. The ten top clones hold 28% of the sample.

Unmatched junction bases come to 22, with V trimmed by 2 bases and J by 5 bases. From its cysteine to its phenylalanine, the CDR3 spans 20 amino acids. The kept DNA is CDR3 alone, 60 bases in frame from the first base. The germline V gene gives CDR1 as MDHEN and CDR2 as SYDVKM. The receptor was derived from a woman aged 40 to 50 with Graves disease. Donor details come from another sample of the same person, matched by shared clones. Here the sequenced sample was peripheral blood mononuclear cells (PBMCs), taken when the disease was refractory, from a patient treated with antithyroid drugs. The chain joins TRBV28 to TRBJ2-5, and TRBD1 aligns with 8 junction nucleotides. The CDR3 protein is CASSLRGLRWTGPGGETQYF. The nucleotides read TGTGCCAGCAGTTTAAGGGGCCTGCGGTGGACAGGGCCAGGAGGGGAGACCCAGTACTTC.